These 27 T cell receptor beta chains came from one sample sequenced in a study of PD-L1 blockade in urothelial cancer (dated by TCRdb to about 2017). The method behind the library was the immunoSEQ multiplex PCR assay. What TCRdb holds here is the immuneACCESS table cut down to in-frame rearrangements. Part of the clones is not present; checked against another copy, under half of the missing clones reflect an unresolved V gene, and the others are unexplained. In this sample the table shows 30,000 to 40,000 clones, about 86% of which occur a single time. The ten largest make up roughly a sixth of the sample. The sequencing here drew on PBMCs, taken around atezolizumab (anti-PD-L1) treatment. The receptor source for this set is a man aged 55 to 70 with urothelial cancer.

This clone showed up many times. V and J are TRBV7-9 and TRBJ1-6, with D possibly matching TRBD1 (5 bases). Germline CDR1 and CDR2: SEHNR and FQNEAQ (reference sequence). This CDR3 contains 14 residues. Trimming removed 5 bases from V and 8 bases from J, with 13 bases in between. CDR3 in DNA: TGTGCCAGCAGCGGTTGGACAAAGGATTCACCCCTCCACTTT. Translated: CASSGWTKDSPLHF.

V and J are TRBV19 and TRBJ1-5; D is possibly TRBD1 (6 bases). The CDR3 is 15 amino acids. The V gene lost 3 bases and the J gene lost 6 bases, with 15 bases spanning the gap. Germline-derived CDR1 and CDR2 are LNHDA and SQIVND (reference sequence). DNA for the CDR3: TGTGCCAGTAGTATTGGAGGTTCAGGGGCTCAGCCCCAGCATTTT. This translates into CASSIGGSGAQPQHF.

The chain combines TRBV27 with TRBJ1-2; a weak D match, TRBD1 (6 bases). The CDR3 sequence is 18 residues long. CDR1 and CDR2 from the germline V gene are MNHEY and SMNVEV (reference sequence). V was pared by 5 bases and J by 4 bases, with 26 bases between. This CDR3 is CASSMVPPTQGSFYGYTF. CDR3 DNA sequence: TGTGCCAGCAGTATGGTGCCCCCCACACAGGGTTCCTTCTATGGCTACACCTTC.

The chain joins TRBV6-5 to TRBJ2-1, with 7 bases matching TRBD2. Germline CDR1 MNHEY, CDR2 SVGAGI. CDR3 length: 15 residues. V trimming: 3 bases; J trimming: 5 bases; junction bases outside the gene matches: 7. CDR3 residues: CASSYMASGDNEQFF. Written as DNA, the CDR3 is TGTGCCAGCAGTTATATGGCTAGCGGAGACAATGAGCAGTTCTTC.

The chain has TRBV11-2 and TRBJ1-1; unclear D gene. Germline-derived CDR1 and CDR2 are SGHAT and FQNNGV. The CDR3 has 13 amino acids. Deletions cut 4 bases from V and 3 bases from J, with 9 bases between. CDR3 nucleotide sequence: TGTGCCAGCAGCTATAGTTTTGACACTGAAGCTTTCTTT. Amino acid sequence: CASSYSFDTEAFF.

This sequence joins TRBV6-6 and TRBJ2-2; D gene unclear. Trimming took off 5 bases at V and 4 bases at J, with 11 bases between the two ends. The germline CDR1 and CDR2 sequences are MNHNY and SVGAGI (reference sequence). The CDR3 totals 14 residues. CDR3 protein: CASSTTGGTGELFF. As DNA, the CDR3 is TGTGCCAGCAGTACAACCGGCGGCACCGGGGAGCTGTTTTTT.

CDR3 bases: TGTGCCAGCAGCGTAGGCGGTGGCACTAATGAAAAACTGTTTTTT. Translating gives CASSVGGGTNEKLFF. This chain connects TRBV9 to TRBJ1-4; no firm D call. The CDR3 is 15 amino acids. Germline V CDR1 and CDR2: SGDLS, YYNGEE. With 0 bases removed from V and 2 bases from J, the gap between germline ends came to 8 bases.

The J gene is TRBJ2-3, the V gene TRBV5-1; the match to TRBD2 covers 10 bases. The CDR3 runs to 16 residues. J lost 1 base, V lost 6 bases, and 8 bases had no gene match. CDR1 is SGHRS, CDR2 YFSETQ, per germline. The CDR3 DNA sequence: TGCGCCAGCAAAAGCGGGGGGGCGGTTGGCACAGATACGCAGTATTTT. Amino acid sequence: CASKSGGAVGTDTQYF. The entire variable domain, with the rest obtained from reference TRBV5-1 and TRBJ2-3, is as follows: KAGVTQTPRYLIKTRGQQVTLSCSPISGHRSVSWYQQTPGQGLQFLFEYFSETQRNKGNFPGRFSGRQFSNSRSEMNVSTLELGDSALYLCASKSGGAVGTDTQYFGPGTRLTVL.

The chain uses TRBV15 and TRBJ2-2; maybe TRBD1 (6 bases). V was pared by 4 bases and J by 3 bases, with 12 bases between. This CDR3 spans 15 amino acids. Germline lookup yields CDR1 LNHNV and CDR2 YYDKDF (reference sequence). CDR3 sequence reads: CATSTGPGDTGELFF. The CDR3, as DNA: TGTGCCACCAGCACCGGACCAGGGGACACCGGGGAGCTGTTTTTT.

In this sample, this clone turned up once. The chain recombines TRBV9 with TRBJ1-3, with unresolved D. V lost 3 bases and J 4 bases, leaving 5 bases between the germline ends. The CDR3 loop spans 12 amino acids. Germline loops: CDR1 SGDLS, CDR2 YYNGEE. For the CDR3, the DNA is TGTGCCAGCAGCGGGGCCGGAAACACCATATATTTT. Its translation is CASSGAGNTIYF.

This rearrangement joins TRBV4-3 to TRBJ1-1; D is uncertain. The CDR3 runs 14 residues. CDR1 is LGHNA, CDR2 YSLEER, per germline. V was shortened by 1 base and J by 4 bases, with 10 bases between the two germline ends. DNA of the CDR3: TGCGCCAGCAGCCAAGGGGTGGAGATCACTGAAGCTTTCTTT. This gives the protein CASSQGVEITEAFF.

V and J are TRBV28 and TRBJ1-2, with D possibly matching TRBD1 (5 bases). The germline V gene has CDR1 MDHEN and CDR2 SYDVKM. CDR3 length: 13 residues. Trimming took off 6 bases at V and 6 bases at J, with 14 bases between the two ends. DNA of the CDR3: TGTGCCAGCAGGGGGGGAGGGACCCATGGCTACACCTTC. The encoded protein is CASRGGGTHGYTF.

In this sample, this clone turned up once. The V call is TRBV12-5, the J call TRBJ2-5; 11 bases align to TRBD1. Germline V gene data show CDR1 as LGHNT and CDR2 as FRNRAP. V gave up 4 bases and J gave up 5 bases; unmatched junction bases: 9. The CDR3 length is 16 residues. The CDR3 loop is CASGSGTGGLKETQYF. The CDR3 DNA sequence: TGTGCTAGTGGTTCAGGGACAGGGGGACTTAAGGAGACCCAGTACTTC.

The rearrangement joins TRBV5-1 to TRBJ2-1; weak D call: TRBD2 (6 bases). The V end lost 5 bases, the J end lost 2 bases, and 8 bases lay between the germline ends. Germline lookup yields CDR1 SGHRS and CDR2 YFSETQ. This CDR3 comprises 13 residues. CDR3 region: CASRTGAYNEQFF. The CDR3 nucleotides are TGCGCCAGCAGGACGGGAGCCTACAATGAGCAGTTCTTC. Complete variable domain (other parts from reference TRBV5-1 and TRBJ2-1): KAGVTQTPRYLIKTRGQQVTLSCSPISGHRSVSWYQQTPGQGLQFLFEYFSETQRNKGNFPGRFSGRQFSNSRSEMNVSTLELGDSALYLCASRTGAYNEQFFGPGTRLTVL.

The chain links TRBV28 to TRBJ2-1; 11 bases agree with TRBD1. CDR3 length: 15 amino acids. CDR1 is MDHEN, CDR2 SYDVKM, per germline. V lost 6 bases, J lost 7 bases, and 8 bases stayed unmatched. CDR3 residues: CASRPPDRGLNEQFF. Written as DNA, the CDR3 is TGTGCCAGCAGGCCGCCGGACAGGGGGCTTAATGAGCAGTTCTTC.

The J gene is TRBJ1-4, the V gene TRBV2; 7 bases line up with TRBD1. The CDR3 totals 14 residues. Germline values: CDR1 SNHLY, CDR2 FYNNEI. The J segment lost 3 bases and the V segment lost 8 bases, leaving 6 bases of the junction unmatched. The CDR3 DNA sequence: TGTGCCAGCGCCCAGGGGACAGCTAATGAAAAACTGTTTTTT. Translated: CASAQGTANEKLFF.

The chain carries TRBV28 and TRBJ2-1, with D perhaps matching TRBD2 (6 bases). Germline CDR1 reads MDHEN; CDR2 reads SYDVKM. This CDR3 has 13 residues. V lost 6 bases and J 7 bases, leaving 13 bases between the germline ends. The CDR3 DNA reads as TGTGCCAGCAGCCCCGGTCGGGGGAATGAGCAGTTCTTC. It encodes CASSPGRGNEQFF.

V and J are TRBV11-2 and TRBJ2-1; no reliable D call. The CDR3 is made up of 16 amino acids. V was cut by 2 bases and J by 0 bases, with 11 bases left in between. The germline gives CDR1 SGHAT, CDR2 FQNNGV. The DNA of the CDR3 is TGTGCCAGCAGCTTAATAGTTAAGAGCTCCTACAATGAGCAGTTCTTC. Its translation: CASSLIVKSSYNEQFF.

This clone was recorded a few times. This rearrangement joins TRBV15 to TRBJ1-2, with a weak D call TRBD1 (5 bases). There are 16 residues in the CDR3. CDR1 and CDR2 (germline): LNHNV, YYDKDF (reference sequence). The ends were cut back, 1 base at V and 6 bases at J, with 18 bases in the middle. The CDR3, as DNA: TGTGCCACCAGCAGAGCCCCGCGGGGGGGTAGGGATGGCTACACCTTC. Protein sequence: CATSRAPRGGRDGYTF.

The CDR3: CAWSRDSGYTF. CDR3 in DNA: TGTGCCTGGAGTCGGGACAGCGGCTACACCTTC. The chain links TRBV30 to TRBJ1-2, with 7 positions matching TRBD1. V gave up 2 bases and J gave up 8 bases; unmatched junction bases: 2. The germline V gene has CDR1 GTSNPN and CDR2 SVGIG (reference sequence). The CDR3 has 11 residues. Full variable domain (remainder filled in from reference TRBV30 and TRBJ1-2): SQTIHQWPATLVQPVGSPLSLECTVEGTSNPNLYWYRQAAGRGLQLLFYSVGIGQISSEVPQNLSASRPQDRQFILSSKKLLLSDSGFYLCAWSRDSGYTFGSGTRLTVV.

This clone was recorded a few times. This chain links TRBV19 with TRBJ2-3; 16 nucleotides align to TRBD2. The CDR3 has 19 residues. J gave up 3 bases and V 5 bases, and 11 bases lay outside the gene matches. Germline V gene data show CDR1 as LNHDA and CDR2 as SQIVND (reference sequence). The CDR3 nucleotides read TGTGCCAGTAGTCCTCCCGGGACTAGCGGGGGGGCTGAGACAGATACGCAGTATTTT. As protein: CASSPPGTSGGAETDTQYF.

This clone was seen just once. This rearrangement joins TRBV30 to TRBJ2-2; TRBD2 agrees at 8 bases. The CDR3 is 16 amino acids. V lost 0 bases and J lost 3; bases outside the gene matches: 6. Germline V gene lookup returns CDR1 GTSNPN and CDR2 SVGIG (reference sequence). The CDR3 region is CAWSVRGGVYTGELFF. The CDR3 region has the DNA TGTGCCTGGAGTGTACGGGGGGGGGTATACACCGGGGAGCTGTTTTTT.

The chain employs TRBV28 and TRBJ2-7; D unresolved. Germline CDR1 and CDR2: MDHEN and SYDVKM. Trimming left V 7 bases short and J 0 bases short, with 13 bases between. The CDR3 runs 14 residues. The CDR3 nucleotides are TGTGCCAGCACCCGTCAGGTGAGCTCCTACGAGCAGTACTTC. This encodes CASTRQVSSYEQYF.

Turning to this clone: The junction departs from germline at one end; a sequencing error may be responsible. This sequence joins TRBV5-4 and TRBJ2-3; the match to TRBD2 covers 8 bases. CDR3 length: 16 amino acids. The germline V gene encodes CDR1 SGHNT and CDR2 YYREEE (reference sequence). CDR3 DNA sequence: TGTGCCAGCAGTTTGGGGCTAGCGGGTAGCACAGATACGCAGTATTTT. Residues: CASSLGLAGSTDTQYF.

The chain recombines TRBV6-5 with TRBJ2-1, with TRBD1 matching over 7 bases. From germline, CDR1 is MNHEY and CDR2 SVGAGI. The CDR3 extends over 16 amino acids. The V and J ends lost 4 bases and 3 bases, in that order; junction bases with no gene match: 9. The CDR3 DNA follows: TGTGCCAGCAGTTCAAGGGTCAGGGGGTTCTACAATGAGCAGTTCTTC. Its protein is CASSSRVRGFYNEQFF.

The rearrangement uses TRBV6-5 and TRBJ2-3; the D gene is possibly TRBD2 (6 bases). Per the germline V gene, CDR1 is MNHEY and CDR2 is SVGAGI. Deletions cut 2 bases from V and 0 bases from J, with 12 bases between. The CDR3 has 16 amino acids. CDR3 amino acids: CASSYATGTSTDTQYF. CDR3 coding DNA: TGTGCCAGCAGTTACGCGACCGGGACTAGCACAGATACGCAGTATTTT.

This clone was observed a single time. CDR3 DNA sequence: TGTGCCAGCAGCCAAGTTCAGGGGGATCCTACCGGGGAGCTGTTTTTT. It specifies CASSQVQGDPTGELFF. The chain uses TRBV14 and TRBJ2-2, with TRBD1 identical over 7 bases. With 1 base clipped from V and 5 bases from J, the junction kept 7 bases outside the gene matches. Germline V CDR1 and CDR2: SGHDN, FVKESK. The CDR3 sequence is 16 residues long.